The rows below give T cell receptor beta chains drawn from one sample of a study of PD-L1 blockade in urothelial cancer. Clones were read by immunoSEQ multiplex PCR, and TCRdb kept only the in-frame ones, dropping some. The profile shows 120,000 or so clones, about 82% of them singletons. The starting material was PBMCs, obtained around atezolizumab (anti-PD-L1) treatment. These receptors came from a man aged 50-60 years with urothelial cancer. Each CDR3 is given with its conserved first and last residue. Each record gives: V gene, D gene, J gene, CDR3 DNA, CDR3 protein. The D gene is left open where the match is weak.

TRBV7-9	TRBD2	TRBJ2-3	TGTGCCAGCAGCTTAGGAAGGACTAGCGGGATCGCAGATACGCAGTATTTT	CASSLGRTSGIADTQYF
TRBV19	TRBD1	TRBJ2-7	TGTGCCAGTAGTAGCCCACAGGGGGCGGACGAGCAGTACTTC	CASSSPQGADEQYF
TRBV4-1	.	TRBJ1-2	TGCGCCAGCAGCCAGGCCAGTGGTTCCTATGGCTACACCTTC	CASSQASGSYGYTF
TRBV7-9	.	TRBJ1-5	TGTGCCAGCAGCTTAAGAGGGAGCAATCAGCCCCAGCATTTT	CASSLRGSNQPQHF
TRBV25-1	TRBD1	TRBJ1-6	TGTGCCAGCAGTGACCTGGACAGGGGTGATTCACCCCTCCACTTT	CASSDLDRGDSPLHF
TRBV14	TRBD1	TRBJ1-4	TGTGCCAGCAGCAAGTCGGGGACAGGGGACGAAAAACTGTTTTTT	CASSKSGTGDEKLFF
TRBV28	.	TRBJ2-6	TGTGCCAGCAGGGGGGCGTCCTCTGGGGCCAACGTCCTGACTTTC	CASRGASSGANVLTF
TRBV30	.	TRBJ1-5	TGTGCCTGGAACAGGGTTGGGCAGCCCCAGCATTTT	CAWNRVGQPQHF
TRBV5-1	TRBD2	TRBJ2-1	TGCGCCAGCAGCTTTGGACTAGCGGGAGCGTATGAGCAGTTCTTC	CASSFGLAGAYEQFF
TRBV5-1	.	TRBJ1-2	TGCGCCAGCAGCACCGACGGGACACGCAACGACGGCTACACCTTC	CASSTDGTRNDGYTF